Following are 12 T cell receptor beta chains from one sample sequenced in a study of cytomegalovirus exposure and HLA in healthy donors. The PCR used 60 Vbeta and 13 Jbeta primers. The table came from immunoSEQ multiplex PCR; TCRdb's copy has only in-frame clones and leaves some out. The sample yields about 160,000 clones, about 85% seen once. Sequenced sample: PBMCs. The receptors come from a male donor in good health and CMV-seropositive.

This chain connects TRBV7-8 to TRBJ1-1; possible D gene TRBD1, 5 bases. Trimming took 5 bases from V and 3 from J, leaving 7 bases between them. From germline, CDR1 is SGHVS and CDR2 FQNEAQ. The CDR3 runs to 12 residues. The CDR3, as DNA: TGTGCCAGCAGCCTGACAGACACTGAAGCTTTCTTT. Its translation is CASSLTDTEAFF.

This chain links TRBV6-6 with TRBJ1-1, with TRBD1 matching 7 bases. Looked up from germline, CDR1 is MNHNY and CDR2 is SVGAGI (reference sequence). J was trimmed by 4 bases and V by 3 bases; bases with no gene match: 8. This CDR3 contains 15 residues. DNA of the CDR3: TGTGCCAGCAGTTATTCGCCGGCAGGGGGCACTGAAGCTTTCTTT. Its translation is CASSYSPAGGTEAFF.

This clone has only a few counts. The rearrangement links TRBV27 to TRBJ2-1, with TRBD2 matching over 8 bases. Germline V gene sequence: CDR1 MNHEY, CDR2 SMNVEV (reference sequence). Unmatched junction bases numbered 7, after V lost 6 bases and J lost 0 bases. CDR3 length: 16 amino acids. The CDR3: CASRIVAGSSYNEQFF. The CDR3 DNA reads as TGTGCCAGCAGGATCGTAGCGGGGTCCTCCTACAATGAGCAGTTCTTC.

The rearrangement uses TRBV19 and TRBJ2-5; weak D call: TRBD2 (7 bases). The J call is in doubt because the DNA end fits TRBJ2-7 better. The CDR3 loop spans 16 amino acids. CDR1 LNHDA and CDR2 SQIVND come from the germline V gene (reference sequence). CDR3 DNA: TGTGCCAGTAGTATAACGGGAGGCAGGGGTCGTTACGAGCAGTACTTC. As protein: CASSITGGRGRYEQYF.

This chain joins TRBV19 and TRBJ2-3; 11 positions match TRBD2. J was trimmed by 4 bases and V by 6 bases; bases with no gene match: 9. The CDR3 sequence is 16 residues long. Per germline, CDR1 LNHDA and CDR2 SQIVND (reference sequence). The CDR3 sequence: CASRQTSGIRSDTQYF. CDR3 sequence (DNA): TGTGCCAGTAGGCAGACTAGCGGGATAAGGTCAGATACGCAGTATTTT. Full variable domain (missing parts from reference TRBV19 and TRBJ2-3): DGGITQSPKYLFRKEGQNVTLSCEQNLNHDAMYWYRQDPGQGLRLIYYSQIVNDFQKGDIAEGYSVSREKKESFPLTVTSAQKNPTAFYLCASRQTSGIRSDTQYFGPGTRLTVL.

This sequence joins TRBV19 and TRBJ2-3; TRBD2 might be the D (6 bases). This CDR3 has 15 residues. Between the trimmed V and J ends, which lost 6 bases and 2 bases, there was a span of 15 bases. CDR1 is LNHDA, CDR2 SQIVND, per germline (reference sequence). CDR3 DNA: TGTGCCAGTAGGGGTACGGGGGAGGCCACAGATACGCAGTATTTT. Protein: CASRGTGEATDTQYF.

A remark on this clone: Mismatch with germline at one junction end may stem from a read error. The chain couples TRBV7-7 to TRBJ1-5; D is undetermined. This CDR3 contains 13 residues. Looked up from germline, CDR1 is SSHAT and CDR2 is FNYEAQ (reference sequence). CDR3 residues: CASSLNTNQPQHF. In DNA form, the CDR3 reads TGTGCTAGCAGCTTGAACACCAATCAGCCCCAGCATTTT.

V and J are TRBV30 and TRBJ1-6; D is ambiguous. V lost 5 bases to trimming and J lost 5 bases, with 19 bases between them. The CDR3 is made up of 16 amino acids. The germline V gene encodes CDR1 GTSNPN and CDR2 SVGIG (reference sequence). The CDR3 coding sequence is TGTGCCTGGGGACCCCTCTATCCCGGGGATAATTCACCCCTCCACTTT. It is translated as CAWGPLYPGDNSPLHF.

CDR3 amino acids: CASSAVDYGYTF. CDR3 coding DNA: TGTGCCAGCAGTGCAGTGGACTATGGCTACACCTTC. This chain joins TRBV2 and TRBJ1-2; D remains ambiguous. Germline CDR1 SNHLY, CDR2 FYNNEI. The CDR3 totals 12 residues. With 4 bases removed from V and 3 bases from J, the gap between germline ends came to 6 bases.

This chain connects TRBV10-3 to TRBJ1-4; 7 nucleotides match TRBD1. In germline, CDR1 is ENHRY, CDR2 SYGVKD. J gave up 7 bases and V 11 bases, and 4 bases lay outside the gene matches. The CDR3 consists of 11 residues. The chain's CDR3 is CAEGQSEKLFF. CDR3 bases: TGTGCCGAGGGACAGAGTGAAAAACTGTTTTTT.

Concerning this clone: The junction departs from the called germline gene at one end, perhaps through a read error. CDR3: CASSPGYQETQYF. The CDR3, as DNA: TGTGCCAGCAGCCCGGGGTACCAGGAGACCCAGTACTTC. V gene TRBV11-2 combines with J gene TRBJ2-5, with D possibly being TRBD2 (5 bases). The CDR3 loop spans 13 amino acids. Germline values: CDR1 SGHAT, CDR2 FQNNGV. Based on the CDR3 plus reference TRBV11-2 and TRBJ2-5, the full variable domain is EAGVAQSPRYKIIEKRQSVAFWCNPISGHATLYWYQQILGQGPKLLIQFQNNGVVDDSQLPKDRFSAERLKGVDSTLKIQPAKLEDSAVYLCASSPGYQETQYFGPGTRLLVL.

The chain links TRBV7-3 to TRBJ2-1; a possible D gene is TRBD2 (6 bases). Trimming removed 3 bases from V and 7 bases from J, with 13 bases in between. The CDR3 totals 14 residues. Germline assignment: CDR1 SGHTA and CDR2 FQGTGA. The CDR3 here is CASSFSVLANEQFF. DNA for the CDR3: TGTGCCAGCAGCTTTTCGGTGCTAGCGAATGAGCAGTTCTTC.